Following are 21 T cell receptor beta chains from one sample sequenced in a study of T cell responses to AZD1222 COVID-19 vaccine. Sequenced by immunoSEQ multiplex PCR; TCRdb stores in-frame clones only, minus some. The sample yields around 150,000 clones, approximately 91% seen once. Sequenced here: peripheral blood, sampled 28 days after the second AZD1222 dose. The receptor source for this set is an adult who received the AZD1222 COVID-19 vaccine.

The rearrangement joins TRBV20-1 to TRBJ1-1, with D hard to call. Germline V gene data show CDR1 as DFQATT and CDR2 as SNEGSKA (reference sequence). CDR3 size: 11 residues. The V and J ends lost 3 bases and 6 bases respectively, with 8 bases between them. The CDR3 DNA reads TGCAGTGCTAGCCCCAAGCCTGAAGCTTTCTTT. As protein: CSASPKPEAFF.

The chain recombines TRBV2 with TRBJ2-5; 10 bases match TRBD1. CDR3 length: 14 residues. V lost 6 bases to trimming and J lost 5 bases; unmatched junction nucleotides: 6. Germline CDR1 is SNHLY and CDR2 is FYNNEI. Here the CDR3 DNA reads TGTGCCAGCAGCCGGGACAGGGGAGCGGAGACCCAGTACTTC. This codes for CASSRDRGAETQYF.

This clone was found once. CDR3 nucleotides: TGTGCCAGCAGGAGGACAGGCTATAATTCACCCCTCCACTTT. Translation gives CASRRTGYNSPLHF. The chain carries TRBV6-5 and TRBJ1-6, with TRBD1 matching over 7 bases. The germline gives CDR1 MNHEY, CDR2 SVGAGI. V lost 6 bases to trimming and J lost 3 bases; unmatched junction nucleotides: 2. The CDR3 consists of 14 residues.

The J gene is TRBJ1-5, the V gene TRBV2; D not resolved. Trimming took 4 bases from V and 5 from J, leaving 9 bases between them. CDR3 length equals 13 residues. The germline V gene encodes CDR1 SNHLY and CDR2 FYNNEI. CDR3 sequence: CASSGTGYQPQHF. The CDR3 DNA follows: TGTGCCAGCAGTGGAACCGGTTATCAGCCCCAGCATTTT.

J is TRBJ1-6 and V is TRBV27; 10 bases map to TRBD1. This CDR3 spans 15 amino acids. Germline V CDR1 and CDR2: MNHEY, SMNVEV (reference sequence). The trim removed 4 bases at V and 15 bases at J, leaving 12 bases unmatched. As DNA, the CDR3 is TGTGCCAGCAGTTACAGACAGGGGGCGATGGTTAACCTCCACTTT. It encodes CASSYRQGAMVNLHF.

V gene TRBV11-2 combines with J gene TRBJ2-1; no clear D. This CDR3 spans 13 amino acids. Trimming cost V 5 bases and J 9 bases, with 14 bases left between them. Per germline, CDR1 SGHAT and CDR2 FQNNGV. Here the CDR3 reads CASSVLQASEQFF. The CDR3 DNA sequence: TGTGCCAGCAGCGTCCTGCAGGCTAGTGAGCAGTTCTTC.

The V and J genes are TRBV5-1 and TRBJ2-7; no reliable D call. This CDR3 contains 13 residues. V was clipped by 4 bases and J by 2 bases, with 10 bases between them. CDR1 and CDR2 (germline): SGHRS, YFSETQ. The CDR3 protein is CASSPMVPYEQYF. The CDR3 coding sequence is TGCGCCAGCAGCCCGATGGTCCCCTACGAGCAGTACTTC.

The V and J genes are TRBV15 and TRBJ1-2; no clear D gene. CDR3 length: 15 amino acids. V was cut by 0 bases and J by 8 bases, with 16 bases left in between. Germline CDR1 and CDR2: LNHNV and YYDKDF (reference sequence). The CDR3 spells CATSRDTWRLEGYTF. Written as DNA, the CDR3 is TGTGCCACCAGCAGAGATACCTGGCGATTGGAAGGCTACACCTTC.

CDR3 nucleotide sequence: TGTGCCAGCAGCTTGGTCCAGGGGTCTAGGGATGAGCAGTTCTTC. Protein sequence: CASSLVQGSRDEQFF. V is TRBV5-6 and J is TRBJ2-1; the D gene is possibly TRBD1 (6 bases). In germline, CDR1 is SGHDT, CDR2 YYEEEE. This CDR3 has 15 amino acids. Deletions cut 0 bases from V and 8 bases from J, with 15 bases between.

This rearrangement joins TRBV7-2 to TRBJ1-3; 7 nucleotides line up with TRBD1. The CDR3 covers 15 residues. From germline, CDR1 is SGHTA and CDR2 FQGNSA. V lost 5 bases, J lost 0 bases, and 4 bases stayed unmatched. The CDR3 protein is CASSPRDSSGNTIYF. Here the CDR3 DNA reads TGTGCCAGCAGCCCACGGGACAGCTCTGGAAACACCATATATTTT.

The chain joins TRBV30 to TRBJ1-1; D ambiguous. The CDR3 covers 14 residues. V lost 7 bases and J lost 5, with 20 bases in between. In germline, CDR1 is GTSNPN, CDR2 SVGIG (reference sequence). CDR3 protein: CAFSTRFAGTEAFF. The CDR3 DNA reads as TGTGCCTTTTCAACCAGGTTTGCTGGAACTGAAGCTTTCTTT.

The CDR3 sequence is CSASQGANYGYTF. The CDR3 coding sequence is TGCAGCGCATCACAGGGGGCCAACTATGGCTACACCTTC. The chain uses TRBV29-1 and TRBJ1-2; 9 bases agree with TRBD1. There are 13 residues in the CDR3. J was trimmed by 2 bases and V by 7 bases; bases with no gene match: 5. Germline V gene sequence: CDR1 SQVTM, CDR2 ANQGSEA.

J is TRBJ1-1 and V is TRBV5-1; weak D call: TRBD1 (5 bases). This CDR3 has 13 residues. From germline, CDR1 is SGHRS and CDR2 YFSETQ. Trimming shortened V by 3 bases and J by 1 base, and 7 bases separated the two germline ends. The chain's CDR3 is CASSSRENTEAFF. CDR3 nucleotides: TGCGCCAGCAGCTCCAGGGAGAACACTGAAGCTTTCTTT. Looking up the rest from reference TRBV5-1 and TRBJ1-1 gives the full variable domain: KAGVTQTPRYLIKTRGQQVTLSCSPISGHRSVSWYQQTPGQGLQFLFEYFSETQRNKGNFPGRFSGRQFSNSRSEMNVSTLELGDSALYLCASSSRENTEAFFGQGTRLTVV.

Written as DNA, the CDR3 is TGTGCCAGCAGCTTGGAGGTGGGGGGGGTCGGTCGCCCCCAGCATTTT. It specifies CASSLEVGGVGRPQHF. The chain carries TRBV5-8 and TRBJ1-5; perhaps TRBD1 as D (5 bases). The CDR3 runs 16 residues. V lost 0 bases and J lost 10, with 20 bases in between. From germline, CDR1 is SGHTS and CDR2 YDEGEE.

In this sample, this clone turned up once. The chain joins TRBV5-1 to TRBJ2-4; D possibly corresponds to TRBD1 (6 bases). Trimming stripped 0 bases from V and 2 bases from J, with 9 bases between. Germline-derived CDR1 and CDR2 are SGHRS and YFSETQ. The CDR3 has 15 residues. DNA of the CDR3: TGCGCCAGCAGCTTGGCCTGGGGGCCCAAAAACATTCAGTACTTC. It specifies CASSLAWGPKNIQYF.

The chain links TRBV7-8 to TRBJ2-1; TRBD1 or TRBD2 may be the D gene (5 bases each). The ends were cut back, 0 bases at V and 7 bases at J, with 10 bases in the middle. This CDR3 has 14 amino acids. From germline, CDR1 is SGHVS and CDR2 FQNEAQ. This chain's CDR3 is CASSLAKGRNEQFF. The CDR3 region has the DNA TGTGCCAGCAGCTTAGCGAAGGGGAGAAATGAGCAGTTCTTC.

The chain carries TRBV3-1 (or the pseudogene TRBV3-2) and TRBJ2-3; D may match TRBD1 or TRBD2 (5 bases each). Per the germline V gene, CDR1 is LGHDT and CDR2 is YNNKEL (reference sequence). Trimming left V 4 bases short and J 2 bases short, with 10 bases between. The CDR3 covers 14 residues. CDR3 loop: CASSLRGATDTQYF. The CDR3 DNA reads TGTGCCAGCAGCCTTCGAGGGGCCACAGATACGCAGTATTTT.

The DNA of the CDR3 is TGTGCCAGCAGCCTTCGGGACAGTCAAGAGACCCAGTACTTC. This gives the protein CASSLRDSQETQYF. The chain is built from TRBV5-6 and TRBJ2-5, with 7 positions matching TRBD1. Per germline, CDR1 SGHDT and CDR2 YYEEEE. The length of the CDR3 is 14 residues. The trim removed 4 bases at V and 2 bases at J, leaving 5 bases unmatched.

The chain joins TRBV19 to TRBJ1-5; the D is unclear. Germline lookup yields CDR1 LNHDA and CDR2 SQIVND (reference sequence). Trimming took off 7 bases at V and 10 bases at J, with 14 bases between the two ends. CDR3 length: 12 amino acids. CDR3 sequence: CASTGVGRPQHF. The CDR3 DNA is TGTGCCAGTACCGGAGTCGGGAGACCCCAGCATTTT.

The V gene is TRBV27, the J gene TRBJ1-6, with 7 bases that match TRBD1. The germline gives CDR1 MNHEY, CDR2 SMNVEV (reference sequence). Trimming took 5 bases from V and 8 from J; bases not matched to a gene: 9. CDR3 length: 15 residues. The CDR3 loop is CASSPTTGAYSPLHF. CDR3 bases: TGTGCCAGCAGTCCAACTACAGGGGCGTATTCACCCCTCCACTTT.

The chain is built from TRBV10-3 and TRBJ1-1; 10 nucleotides line up with TRBD1. Germline values: CDR1 ENHRY, CDR2 SYGVKD. Trimming took 4 bases from V and 5 from J; bases not matched to a gene: 10. The CDR3 covers 16 residues. In nucleotides, the CDR3 is TGTGCCATCAGTGCAGGACAGGGGGTCGTAAGAACTGAAGCTTTCTTT. Its translation is CAISAGQGVVRTEAFF.